A single sample gave rise to the 32 T cell receptor beta chains below, sequenced in a study of blood T cell repertoires in COVID-19. The assay was immunoSEQ multiplex PCR, and TCRdb's table has in-frame clones only and misses some. The sample lists roughly 37,000 clones, 70% to 90% occurring once. The sample comprised peripheral blood. The receptors were sampled from a human donor in a cohort sampled during active COVID-19.

This clone was recorded once. V is TRBV19 and J is TRBJ2-2; D perhaps matches TRBD2 (5 bases). CDR1 LNHDA and CDR2 SQIVND come from the germline V gene (reference sequence). Trimming took off 4 bases at V and 5 bases at J, with 26 bases between the two ends. The CDR3 is 19 amino acids. The CDR3 nucleotides are TGTGCCAGTAGTACTCACCCTCGGGGTGCATCAGACAAGACCGGGGAGCTGTTTTTT. Amino acids: CASSTHPRGASDKTGELFF.

The chain has TRBV4-2 and TRBJ1-2, with a weak D call TRBD1 (5 bases). Germline CDR1 is LGHNA and CDR2 is YNFKEQ. V was clipped by 5 bases and J by 2 bases, with 18 bases between them. This CDR3 spans 16 amino acids. This chain's CDR3 is CASSLLDRSANYGYTF. CDR3 sequence (DNA): TGTGCCAGCAGCTTACTCGACAGATCCGCCAACTATGGCTACACCTTC.

The rearrangement uses TRBV5-6 and TRBJ2-7; D is perhaps TRBD1 (6 bases). Germline V CDR1 and CDR2: SGHDT, YYEEEE. Between the trimmed V and J ends, which lost 0 bases and 3 bases, there was a span of 13 bases. The CDR3 has 15 amino acids. The CDR3 spells CASSLAVDSYYEQYF. CDR3 coding DNA: TGTGCCAGCAGCTTGGCCGTGGACAGCTACTACGAGCAGTACTTC.

The chain combines TRBV5-1 with TRBJ1-2; TRBD1 matches at 9 bases. The CDR3 contains 15 residues. Per the germline V gene, CDR1 is SGHRS and CDR2 is YFSETQ. Trimming took 2 bases from V and 3 from J; bases not matched to a gene: 5. CDR3 in amino acids: CASSFRTGVDYGYTF. The CDR3 DNA follows: TGCGCCAGCAGCTTTAGGACAGGGGTCGACTATGGCTACACCTTC.

The chain couples TRBV7-9 to TRBJ2-5; tentatively, D is TRBD2 (5 bases). Trimming removed 4 bases at V and 3 bases at J, with 9 bases between. This CDR3 has 13 residues. The germline gives CDR1 SEHNR, CDR2 FQNEAQ (reference sequence). The CDR3 spells CASSSQEEETQYF. The CDR3 nucleotides are TGTGCCAGCAGCTCCCAGGAGGAAGAGACCCAGTACTTC.

This sequence joins TRBV4-1 and TRBJ1-5; TRBD1 might be the D (6 bases). The germline gives CDR1 MGHRA, CDR2 YSYEKL. Trimming took off 4 bases at V and 3 bases at J, with 10 bases between the two ends. This CDR3 region has 14 residues. DNA of the CDR3: TGCGCCAGCAGCCGGACAGAGTCCAATCAGCCCCAGCATTTT. Its protein product is CASSRTESNQPQHF.

V gene TRBV9 combines with J gene TRBJ2-3, with D perhaps TRBD1 (6 bases). With 4 bases removed from V and 0 bases from J, the gap between germline ends came to 9 bases. CDR1 and CDR2 from the germline V gene are SGDLS and YYNGEE. The CDR3 runs to 14 residues. In DNA, the CDR3 is TGTGCCAGCAGCCCGGGACATAGCACAGATACGCAGTATTTT. Its translation: CASSPGHSTDTQYF.

The chain links TRBV10-3 to TRBJ1-2, with D possibly being TRBD1 (5 bases). Germline CDR1 reads ENHRY; CDR2 reads SYGVKD. V dropped 6 bases and J dropped 3 bases, with 14 bases sitting between them. The CDR3 extends over 14 amino acids. The CDR3 spells CAIRQGAHDYGYTF. Written as DNA, the CDR3 is TGTGCCATCAGACAAGGGGCCCATGACTATGGCTACACCTTC.

The J gene is TRBJ2-1, the V gene TRBV6-5; 10 nucleotides line up with TRBD2. The CDR3 totals 15 residues. The ends lost 7 bases at V and 9 bases at J; junction bases unmatched: 12. Germline V CDR1 and CDR2: MNHEY, SVGAGI. CDR3 DNA: TGTGCCAGCACAGGGTTAGCGGGGGGAAGAGTTGAGCAGTTCTTC. Its protein is CASTGLAGGRVEQFF.

V gene TRBV6-2 or TRBV6-3 combines with J gene TRBJ2-1; 13 positions match TRBD2. V was clipped by 6 bases and J by 4 bases; unmatched bases: 3. Germline V gives CDR1 MNHEY, CDR2 SVGEGT. The CDR3 covers 15 residues. Written as DNA, the CDR3 is TGTGCCAGCAGCTTGACTAGCGGGGGGTACAATGAGCAGTTCTTC. Translating gives CASSLTSGGYNEQFF.

This clone was found a few times. This chain uses TRBV6-6 with TRBJ1-1; TRBD1 matches at 7 bases. CDR3 size: 12 residues. CDR1 and CDR2 (germline): MNHNY, SVGAGI (reference sequence). The junction had 5 bases not matched to a gene; V was cut back by 7 bases and J by 6 bases. Here the CDR3 reads CASNNQGAEAFF. CDR3 nucleotide sequence: TGTGCCAGCAACAATCAGGGGGCTGAAGCTTTCTTT.

The chain combines TRBV7-2 with TRBJ1-1; TRBD1 aligns across 9 bases. The V and J ends lost 5 bases and 1 base, in that order; junction bases with no gene match: 11. This CDR3 region has 17 residues. Germline V lookup: CDR1 SGHTA, CDR2 FQGNSA. The CDR3 here is CASSQRGVTGGNTEAFF. The CDR3 DNA reads TGTGCCAGCAGCCAAAGAGGGGTGACAGGGGGGAACACTGAAGCTTTCTTT.

The chain employs TRBV18 and TRBJ1-4; weak D call: TRBD1 (5 bases). This CDR3 is built from 14 residues. Trimming took off 3 bases at V and 7 bases at J, with 12 bases between the two ends. Looked up from germline, CDR1 is KGHSH and CDR2 is LQKENI. CDR3 in DNA: TGTGCCAGCTCACCCGTGCAGGGTAGTGAAAAACTGTTTTTT. Translated, it gives CASSPVQGSEKLFF.

The chain has TRBV4-3 and TRBJ2-7; tentatively, D is TRBD1 (6 bases). Trimming stripped 4 bases from V and 4 bases from J, with 17 bases between. CDR1 LGHNA and CDR2 YSLEER come from the germline V gene. The CDR3 consists of 15 residues. CDR3 loop: CASSRSWTADYEQYF. CDR3 nucleotides: TGCGCCAGCAGCCGATCCTGGACAGCAGATTACGAGCAGTACTTC.

This sequence joins TRBV23-1 and TRBJ2-3; 9 bases are a match to TRBD1. TRBV23-1 is an open reading frame whose function is uncertain. After removal of 2 bases from V and 0 bases from J, the junction contained 12 bases not matched to a gene. The CDR3 extends over 19 amino acids. The CDR3 sequence is CASSQAGTGRSVSTDTQYF. The CDR3 bases are TGCGCCAGCAGTCAAGCCGGGACAGGGAGATCGGTTAGCACAGATACGCAGTATTTT.

V usage is TRBV19 and J usage is TRBJ1-1, with D uncertain. The germline gives CDR1 LNHDA, CDR2 SQIVND (reference sequence). The ends were cut back, 5 bases at V and 6 bases at J, with 13 bases in the middle. The CDR3 runs to 13 residues. CDR3 amino acids: CASSDPGSPEAFF. The CDR3 DNA reads as TGTGCCAGTAGTGACCCCGGGTCACCTGAAGCTTTCTTT.

The chain recombines TRBV30 with TRBJ1-5; D is perhaps TRBD1 (5 bases). Between the trimmed V and J ends, which lost 2 bases and 7 bases, there was a span of 12 bases. CDR1 GTSNPN and CDR2 SVGIG come from the germline V gene (reference sequence). The CDR3 loop spans 13 amino acids. The CDR3 region is CAWSKGVSQPQHF. In DNA, the CDR3 is TGTGCCTGGAGTAAAGGGGTAAGCCAGCCCCAGCATTTT.

The rearrangement joins TRBV7-8 to TRBJ1-1; D ambiguous. CDR3 size: 14 residues. The ends were cut back, 2 bases at V and 1 base at J, with 8 bases in the middle. The V gene's germline CDR1 is SGHVS and CDR2 FQNEAQ. The CDR3 protein is CASSLSIGNTEAFF. The CDR3 DNA reads TGTGCCAGCAGCTTATCTATCGGGAACACTGAAGCTTTCTTT.

CDR3 sequence (DNA): TGTGCCAGCAGCCAACGGAGGACAGGGGATCGAGCGCAGTTCTTC. Protein: CASSQRRTGDRAQFF. This chain joins TRBV6-2 or TRBV6-3 and TRBJ2-1; 9 nucleotides match TRBD1. Trimming took 6 bases from V and 12 from J; bases not matched to a gene: 15. Germline CDR1 is MNHEY and CDR2 is SVGEGT. The CDR3 length is 15 residues.

This clone came up once. This chain connects TRBV19 to TRBJ1-2; D may be TRBD1 (5 bases). In germline, CDR1 is LNHDA, CDR2 SQIVND (reference sequence). V was cut by 6 bases and J by 8 bases, with 10 bases left in between. The CDR3 contains 11 residues. The CDR3 region is CASSPGGGYTF. The CDR3 DNA reads TGTGCCAGTAGCCCCGGGGGAGGCTACACCTTC.

The chain uses TRBV25-1 and TRBJ2-1; possibly TRBD1 for D (6 bases). Trimming removed 1 base at V and 8 bases at J, with 15 bases between. This CDR3 is built from 15 residues. Germline CDR1 and CDR2: MGHDK and SYGVNS. The CDR3 region has the DNA TGTGCCAGCAGTGAATCCAGGGGTCAAGGGGATGAGCAGTTCTTC. Its protein product is CASSESRGQGDEQFF.

The rearrangement links TRBV7-2 to TRBJ1-5, with a weak D call TRBD1 (6 bases). The germline V gene has CDR1 SGHTA and CDR2 FQGNSA. Trimming removed 1 base at V and 10 bases at J, with 14 bases between. CDR3 length: 14 amino acids. The CDR3 spells CASSLDSMDRPQHF. DNA of the CDR3: TGTGCCAGCAGCTTAGATAGTATGGACAGACCCCAGCATTTT.

Here the CDR3 reads CASSRPPRGNIQYF. CDR3 nucleotides: TGTGCCAGCAGCCGGCCCCCCCGAGGGAACATTCAGTACTTC. The chain combines TRBV6-4 with TRBJ2-4; D possibly corresponds to TRBD2 (5 bases). V was pared by 6 bases and J by 7 bases, with 16 bases between. Germline CDR1 reads MRHNA; CDR2 reads SNTAGT. This CDR3 has 14 amino acids.

The chain has TRBV7-9 and TRBJ1-1; TRBD1 matches at 7 bases. Unmatched junction bases numbered 13, after V lost 5 bases and J lost 4 bases. The germline V gene has CDR1 SEHNR and CDR2 FQNEAQ (reference sequence). The CDR3 sequence is 16 residues long. The CDR3 DNA follows: TGTGCCAGCAGCCGCCTGACAGGGAGGCTTGGCACTGAAGCTTTCTTT. Protein sequence: CASSRLTGRLGTEAFF.

The chain has TRBV30 and TRBJ1-3, with no clear D. The V and J ends lost 0 bases and 1 base respectively, with 13 bases between them. This CDR3 has 16 amino acids. CDR1 and CDR2 (germline): GTSNPN, SVGIG (reference sequence). In DNA, the CDR3 is TGTGCCTGGAGTGTATTTGGGTCGGGATCTGGAAACACCATATATTTT. This sequence encodes CAWSVFGSGSGNTIYF. Combining the CDR3 with reference TRBV30 and TRBJ1-3 gives the whole variable domain SQTIHQWPATLVQPVGSPLSLECTVEGTSNPNLYWYRQAAGRGLQLLFYSVGIGQISSEVPQNLSASRPQDRQFILSSKKLLLSDSGFYLCAWSVFGSGSGNTIYFGEGSWLTVV.

The chain employs TRBV7-3 and TRBJ2-1, with 10 bases aligning to TRBD2. This CDR3 spans 15 amino acids. V gave up 5 bases and J gave up 7 bases; unmatched junction bases: 8. Germline V gene lookup returns CDR1 SGHTA and CDR2 FQGTGA. The CDR3: CASSAWTSGVNEQFF. The CDR3 region has the DNA TGTGCCAGCAGCGCATGGACTAGCGGAGTTAATGAGCAGTTCTTC.

The chain carries TRBV6-5 and TRBJ1-1; TRBD1 matches at 8 bases. CDR3 size: 15 residues. Germline CDR1 MNHEY, CDR2 SVGAGI. The junction had 10 bases not matched to a gene; V was cut back by 5 bases and J by 5 bases. The CDR3 DNA follows: TGTGCCAGCAGTCGGACAGGGCCGGGCAGGACTGAAGCTTTCTTT. It specifies CASSRTGPGRTEAFF.

The chain joins TRBV7-3 to TRBJ1-4; weak D call: TRBD1 (5 bases). V was clipped by 5 bases and J by 6 bases, with 22 bases between them. The CDR3 runs to 17 residues. CDR1 and CDR2 (germline): SGHTA, FQGTGA. CDR3 sequence: CASSPAGEWQVYEKLFF. CDR3 nucleotide sequence: TGTGCCAGCAGCCCCGCGGGGGAGTGGCAGGTTTATGAAAAACTGTTTTTT.

The chain combines TRBV7-2 with TRBJ2-7; 8 bases align to TRBD1. Germline V gene lookup returns CDR1 SGHTA and CDR2 FQGNSA. With V trimmed by 5 bases and J by 5 bases, 8 bases remained unmatched. This CDR3 is 14 amino acids long. For the CDR3, the DNA is TGTGCCAGCAGCACAAGACAGGGGACCCACGAGCAGTACTTC. The encoded protein is CASSTRQGTHEQYF.

The chain employs TRBV5-4 and TRBJ1-4; the match to TRBD1 covers 11 bases. The germline V gene has CDR1 SGHNT and CDR2 YYREEE (reference sequence). J lost 7 bases, V lost 0 bases, and 2 bases had no gene match. The CDR3 spans 15 residues. The chain's CDR3 is CASSLAGTGGEKLFF. The CDR3 DNA sequence: TGTGCCAGCAGCTTGGCCGGGACAGGGGGTGAAAAACTGTTTTTT.

The rearrangement joins TRBV11-3 to TRBJ2-7; possible D gene TRBD1, 7 bases. Germline CDR1 SGHNT, CDR2 YENEEA. V shed 4 bases and J shed 1 base, with 11 bases lying between them. This CDR3 region has 14 residues. The CDR3 coding sequence is TGTGCCAGCAGCTCAGGGGGGAGGTCCTACGAGCAGTACTTC. Protein sequence: CASSSGGRSYEQYF.

The chain joins TRBV3-1 (or the pseudogene TRBV3-2) to TRBJ1-2, with 7 bases matching TRBD1. The CDR3 extends over 14 amino acids. V shed 3 bases, J shed 8 bases, and the junction held 9 bases outside the gene matches. CDR1 and CDR2 (germline): LGHDT, YNNKEL (reference sequence). CDR3 residues: CASSHTDRTLGYTF. CDR3 nucleotides: TGTGCCAGCAGCCACACGGACAGGACTTTAGGCTACACCTTC.